The 30 T cell receptor beta chains reported below all come from one sample, sequenced in a study of technical replicates of blood from a few donors. Profiling relied on immunoSEQ multiplex PCR, and the TCRdb table lists in-frame clones only, not all of them. Altogether fewer than 85,000 clones are present, approximately 91% being singletons, with the ten largest covering about 4.7%. The specimen sequenced was PBMCs. The receptors were gathered from a human donor in good health. Some clones in this sample may be carry-over from other donors' samples.

The gene calls are TRBV5-6 and TRBJ1-2; possibly TRBD1 for D (5 bases). The V gene lost 3 bases and the J gene lost 2 bases, with 14 bases spanning the gap. This CDR3 spans 15 amino acids. The germline V gene encodes CDR1 SGHDT and CDR2 YYEEEE. This CDR3 reads CASSSNLGGNYGYTF. CDR3 nucleotides: TGTGCCAGCAGCTCAAATCTGGGGGGAAACTATGGCTACACCTTC.

This clone was detected once. J is TRBJ2-2 and V is TRBV10-3, with 9 positions matching TRBD2. This CDR3 has 14 amino acids. Per germline, CDR1 ENHRY and CDR2 SYGVKD. Trimming cost V 2 bases and J 5 bases; bases outside gene matches: 0. The CDR3 loop reads CAISETSGTGELFF. In DNA, the CDR3 is TGTGCCATCAGTGAGACTAGCGGGACCGGGGAGCTGTTTTTT.

The chain has TRBV11-2 and TRBJ1-4; tentatively, D is TRBD1 (5 bases). The CDR3 is 14 residues long. V was cut by 4 bases and J by 3 bases, with 9 bases left in between. Looked up from germline, CDR1 is SGHAT and CDR2 is FQNNGV. The CDR3 sequence: CASSSGRANEKLFF. Written as DNA, the CDR3 is TGTGCCAGCAGCTCAGGGAGGGCTAATGAAAAACTGTTTTTT.

The V and J genes are TRBV5-1 and TRBJ2-5, with a tentative D call TRBD2 (6 bases). The germline V gene has CDR1 SGHRS and CDR2 YFSETQ. V dropped 4 bases and J dropped 4 bases, with 11 bases sitting between them. The CDR3 extends over 13 amino acids. CDR3 region: CASSGGSGETQYF. Here the CDR3 DNA reads TGCGCCAGCAGCGGGGGGTCGGGAGAGACCCAGTACTTC.

The J gene is TRBJ1-6, the V gene TRBV7-2; D not resolved. The CDR3 has 13 residues. The ends were cut back, 1 base at V and 9 bases at J, with 7 bases in the middle. Germline-derived CDR1 and CDR2 are SGHTA and FQGNSA. In nucleotides, the CDR3 is TGTGCCAGCAGCTTAGGAGGGTCTTCACCCCTCCACTTT. This gives the protein CASSLGGSSPLHF.

The chain carries TRBV12-5 and TRBJ2-3; D is perhaps TRBD1 (5 bases). CDR1 is LGHNT and CDR2 is FRNRAP in the germline V gene. The CDR3 covers 15 residues. V lost 1 base, J lost 1 base, and 9 bases lay in between. The CDR3 spells CASGLGQPGTDTQYF. DNA for the CDR3: TGTGCTAGTGGTTTGGGACAGCCTGGCACAGATACGCAGTATTTT.

The CDR3 nucleotides read TGTGCCAGCAGCCGAACCGGTAGCGGGGGGGCGTATACGCAGTATTTT. Its translation: CASSRTGSGGAYTQYF. V usage is TRBV7-2 and J usage is TRBJ2-3; 11 bases match TRBD2. CDR1 SGHTA and CDR2 FQGNSA come from the germline V gene. The CDR3 loop spans 16 amino acids. Trimming took 5 bases from V and 7 from J; bases not matched to a gene: 11.

The chain recombines TRBV5-4 with TRBJ2-1, with a tentative D call TRBD2 (5 bases). The CDR3 totals 12 residues. Germline-derived CDR1 and CDR2 are SGHNT and YYREEE (reference sequence). V was shortened by 6 bases and J by 9 bases, with 13 bases between the two germline ends. CDR3 bases: TGTGCCAGCACCCGATCGGGGAGTGAGCAGTTCTTC. Its translation is CASTRSGSEQFF.

The CDR3 region has the DNA TGTGCCAGCAGCTTAGCGGGGGGGCGCGAAGAAAAACTGTTTTTT. This encodes CASSLAGGREEKLFF. The rearrangement uses TRBV7-9 and TRBJ1-4, with D tentatively TRBD1 (6 bases). V dropped 0 bases and J dropped 8 bases, with 13 bases sitting between them. Germline CDR1 is SEHNR and CDR2 is FQNEAQ (reference sequence). The length of the CDR3 is 15 residues.

The chain couples TRBV7-2 to TRBJ2-1, with 14 bases fitting TRBD2. After removal of 1 base from V and 2 bases from J, the junction contained 4 bases not matched to a gene. CDR3 length equals 18 residues. Germline V lookup: CDR1 SGHTA, CDR2 FQGNSA. CDR3 nucleotides: TGTGCCAGCAGCTTAGGCGGACTAGCGGGAGGTCCCTACAATGAGCAGTTCTTC. Translating gives CASSLGGLAGGPYNEQFF.

The rearrangement links TRBV6-5 to TRBJ2-5, with 8 bases fitting TRBD2. Losses at the gene ends were 6 bases for V and 1 base for J; bases not matched to a gene: 7. Per germline, CDR1 MNHEY and CDR2 SVGAGI. CDR3 length equals 15 residues. CDR3 DNA sequence: TGTGCCAGCAGGAAAGCGGGAGAATGCCAAGAGACCCAGTACTTC. Residues: CASRKAGECQETQYF.

This chain uses TRBV5-4 with TRBJ2-5; 7 bases fit TRBD2. J lost 3 bases, V lost 4 bases, and 12 bases had no gene match. The germline gives CDR1 SGHNT, CDR2 YYREEE (reference sequence). This CDR3 region has 16 residues. CDR3 loop: CASSGGPTGGEETQYF. The CDR3 region has the DNA TGTGCCAGCAGCGGGGGACCCACGGGGGGAGAAGAGACCCAGTACTTC.

Regarding this clone: At one of its ends the junction is not consistent with the germline gene, which may arise from a read error. The CDR3 DNA follows: TGTGCCAGCTCACCTTCCTTGGCGGGATCCTCCAACGAGCAGTACTTC. Amino acids: CASSPSLAGSSNEQYF. V and J are TRBV18 and TRBJ2-7; a weak D match, TRBD2 (6 bases). Germline V lookup: CDR1 KGHSH, CDR2 LQKENI. The CDR3 loop spans 16 amino acids.

The genes are TRBV25-1 and TRBJ1-2; possibly TRBD1 for D (6 bases). The CDR3 has 13 amino acids. CDR1 MGHDK and CDR2 SYGVNS come from the germline V gene. Trimming left V 2 bases short and J 2 bases short, with 6 bases between. The CDR3 spells CASSEGQNYGYTF. CDR3 coding DNA: TGTGCCAGCAGTGAAGGACAGAACTATGGCTACACCTTC.

The rearrangement joins TRBV10-3 to TRBJ2-7, with 9 nucleotides matching TRBD2. The CDR3 sequence is 14 residues long. Germline V gene data show CDR1 as ENHRY and CDR2 as SYGVKD. V lost 6 bases to trimming and J lost 2 bases; unmatched junction nucleotides: 5. The CDR3 sequence is CAIRLSGGTYEQYF. DNA for the CDR3: TGTGCCATCAGACTTAGCGGGGGTACCTACGAGCAGTACTTC.

The chain has TRBV29-1 and TRBJ2-7, with 9 positions matching TRBD1. CDR1 and CDR2 (germline): SQVTM, ANQGSEA. After removal of 4 bases from V and 5 bases from J, the junction contained 6 bases not matched to a gene. The CDR3 runs to 13 residues. The CDR3 reads CSVVGTGYHEQYF. The CDR3 coding sequence is TGCAGCGTTGTTGGGACAGGGTATCACGAGCAGTACTTC.

The DNA for the CDR3 is TGTGCCAGCAGCCAAGATCGGGTGCAGTACTTC. This translates into CASSQDRVQYF. The V gene is TRBV14, the J gene TRBJ2-7; D is unresolved. V was shortened by 0 bases and J by 9 bases, with 6 bases between the two germline ends. The germline gives CDR1 SGHDN, CDR2 FVKESK. The CDR3 extends over 11 amino acids.

The chain has TRBV5-1 and TRBJ1-1; D perhaps matches TRBD1 (6 bases). CDR1 is SGHRS, CDR2 YFSETQ, per germline. V dropped 2 bases and J dropped 3 bases, with 11 bases sitting between them. This CDR3 contains 14 residues. This CDR3 is CASSFQDSYTEAFF. The CDR3, as DNA: TGCGCCAGCAGCTTCCAGGACAGCTACACTGAAGCTTTCTTT.

The chain joins TRBV11-2 to TRBJ2-2; possible D gene TRBD2, 5 bases. Germline CDR1 and CDR2: SGHAT and FQNNGV. The CDR3 covers 16 residues. Deletions cut 1 base from V and 7 bases from J, with 16 bases between. The CDR3 region has the DNA TGTGCCAGCAGCTTAGCTCCGAAGGGAGCGATCGGGGAGCTGTTTTTT. It specifies CASSLAPKGAIGELFF.

This chain joins TRBV6-5 and TRBJ1-2; D is uncertain. Germline V gene data show CDR1 as MNHEY and CDR2 as SVGAGI. The CDR3 spans 13 residues. V shed 7 bases and J shed 3 bases, with 12 bases lying between them. CDR3 residues: CASTPRGDYGYTF. The CDR3, as DNA: TGTGCCAGCACCCCGCGCGGAGACTATGGCTACACCTTC.

The rearrangement uses TRBV19 and TRBJ2-5; D is ambiguous. This CDR3 comprises 13 residues. Germline V lookup: CDR1 LNHDA, CDR2 SQIVND (reference sequence). V gave up 3 bases and J gave up 4 bases, with 9 bases separating them. The CDR3 coding sequence is TGTGCCAGTAGTATCGTGCTAGGAGAGACCCAGTACTTC. Its translation: CASSIVLGETQYF. Full variable domain (outside the CDR3, taken from reference TRBV19 and TRBJ2-5): DGGITQSPKYLFRKEGQNVTLSCEQNLNHDAMYWYRQDPGQGLRLIYYSQIVNDFQKGDIAEGYSVSREKKESFPLTVTSAQKNPTAFYLCASSIVLGETQYFGPGTRLLVL.

This clone occurred once. The chain uses TRBV6-6 and TRBJ2-1; TRBD2 might be the D (6 bases). The V end lost 7 bases, the J end lost 7 bases, and 17 bases lay between the germline ends. The germline V gene encodes CDR1 MNHNY and CDR2 SVGAGI (reference sequence). The CDR3 is 14 residues long. Here the CDR3 DNA reads TGTGCCAGCACCGGAACGGGGGTAAAGAATGAGCAGTTCTTC. This sequence encodes CASTGTGVKNEQFF.

V and J are TRBV5-6 and TRBJ2-2, with 9 bases fitting TRBD1. This CDR3 is 14 amino acids long. V dropped 2 bases and J dropped 5; count of bases not matched to a gene: 1. Germline V gene sequence: CDR1 SGHDT, CDR2 YYEEEE. The CDR3 spells CASSFGTGTGELFF. The CDR3 nucleotides are TGTGCCAGCAGCTTCGGGACAGGGACCGGGGAGCTGTTTTTT.

The chain carries TRBV7-9 and TRBJ1-6, with D possibly being TRBD1 (5 bases). The germline gives CDR1 SEHNR, CDR2 FQNEAQ (reference sequence). Trimming left V 6 bases short and J 2 bases short, with 8 bases between. This CDR3 is built from 14 residues. CDR3 sequence: CASRGRPYNSPLHF. As DNA, the CDR3 is TGTGCCAGCAGGGGGCGTCCCTATAATTCACCCCTCCACTTT.

Only one count was recorded for this clone. J is TRBJ2-7 and V is TRBV7-6; D is undetermined. Germline loops: CDR1 SGHVS, CDR2 FNYEAQ. Trimming shortened V by 1 base and J by 5 bases, and 9 bases separated the two germline ends. This CDR3 is 13 amino acids long. In DNA form, the CDR3 reads TGTGCCAGCAGCTTAGACGGGTTGGACGAGCAGTACTTC. Its translation: CASSLDGLDEQYF.

The V gene is TRBV12-5, the J gene TRBJ1-1; D is possibly TRBD1 (5 bases). Trimming took off 0 bases at V and 10 bases at J, with 9 bases between the two ends. The CDR3 covers 12 residues. CDR1 and CDR2 (germline): LGHNT, FRNRAP. Written as DNA, the CDR3 is TGTGCTAGTGGTTTGGTAGGGCAGGGAGCTTTCTTT. Protein: CASGLVGQGAFF.

Notes on this clone: The same CDR3 can be traced to other DNA sequences in this sample. The J gene is TRBJ1-1, the V gene TRBV5-6, with D uncertain. Germline CDR1 reads SGHDT; CDR2 reads YYEEEE. V was cut by 4 bases and J by 3 bases, with 4 bases left in between. CDR3 length: 11 residues. CDR3 sequence: CASSRDTEAFF. In nucleotides, the CDR3 is TGTGCCAGCAGCCGTGACACTGAAGCTTTCTTT.

This chain uses TRBV29-1 with TRBJ2-6; D ambiguous. Germline V gives CDR1 SQVTM, CDR2 ANQGSEA. V lost 7 bases and J lost 0, with 4 bases in between. The CDR3 totals 12 residues. For the CDR3, the DNA is TGCAGCGCCCTCTCTGGGGCCAACGTCCTGACTTTC. Its translation: CSALSGANVLTF.

This sequence joins TRBV5-6 and TRBJ2-5; 8 nucleotides align to TRBD1. V trimming: 1 base; J trimming: 4 bases; junction bases outside the gene matches: 9. CDR3 size: 16 residues. The V gene's germline CDR1 is SGHDT and CDR2 YYEEEE. The CDR3 coding sequence is TGTGCCAGCAGCTTGATGTGGCAGGGGGCTCGAGAGACCCAGTACTTC. It yields the protein CASSLMWQGARETQYF.

The CDR3 DNA reads as TGTGCCAGCAGCTTAACGCGGCTCGCCGAGGACATTCAGTACTTC. It specifies CASSLTRLAEDIQYF. This rearrangement joins TRBV7-2 to TRBJ2-4; D remains ambiguous. This CDR3 region has 15 residues. Looked up from germline, CDR1 is SGHTA and CDR2 is FQGNSA. V was trimmed by 2 bases and J by 8 bases, leaving 16 bases between them.